This T cell receptor beta chain was found in a study of shared clonotypes between healthy human individuals. The assay used deep level. As processed by the authors: Filtering differed for immunoSEQ, which gave only junction sequences without quality scores. Data came from immunoSEQ multiplex PCR; TCRdb stores just in-frame clones and leaves some out. That table supplies the V and J calls and clone size; D and trimming were determined from the DNA. The table lists more than 2 million clones, roughly 93% of them singletons, with more than 1.5% in the top ten. This clone was picked up one time. This CDR3 has 15 amino acids. V dropped 0 bases and J dropped 1 base, with 10 bases sitting between them. Germline CDR1 reads MGHRA; CDR2 reads YSYEKL. The naive CD8 subset, CD45RO-negative cells positively selected for CCR7, excluded terminally differentiated effector memory CD45RA+ cells.

The genes are TRBV4-1 and TRBJ2-7; a weak D match, TRBD1 (5 bases). The TCR comes from a man aged 18 to 30 in good health. Some clones in this sample may be carry-over from other donors' samples. The sequenced sample consisted of naive CD8+ T cells from PBMCs. The DNA for the CDR3 is TGCGCCAGCAGCCAAGATCCGGCAGGGTCCTACGAGCAGTACTTC. This encodes CASSQDPAGSYEQYF.